This TCR beta chain is drawn from a study of blood T cell repertoires in COVID-19. Overall study: Whether acute or convalescent, the COVID-19 samples came from the United States, Italy and Spain. In each case, the material was cDNA or gDNA derived from T cells, B-cell-depleted T cells, or PBMCs.

The CDR3 totals 16 residues. Per germline, CDR1 MGHRA and CDR2 YSYEKL. Trimming removed 5 bases from V and 7 bases from J; junction bases left unmatched: 14. Authors' analysis steps: Amplification of reference gene primers provided the estimated nucleated cell counts. Sequencing used immunoSEQ multiplex PCR; TCRdb keeps in-frame clones, though not all of them. The V and J calls and clone size come from that table; D and trimming were worked out from the DNA. Of some 120,000 clones in the sample, over 85% are singletons; the top ten hold roughly 3.7%. This clone was seen a single time. The V call is TRBV4-1, the J call TRBJ1-5; 7 positions match TRBD1. The TCR was taken from a man in his forties or fifties with active COVID-19. Sequencing was carried out using peripheral blood. The CDR3 spells CASSLTTGQEKQPQHF. Written as DNA, the CDR3 is TGCGCCAGCAGCTTAACGACAGGGCAAGAAAAACAGCCCCAGCATTTT.